This T cell receptor (beta chain) derives from a study of shared clonotypes between healthy human individuals. This CDR3 spans 14 amino acids. From germline, CDR1 is SGHAT and CDR2 FQNNGV. As originally analysed: ImmunoSEQ yielded junction-only sequences lacking quality scores, so filtering differed. Clones were read by immunoSEQ multiplex PCR, and TCRdb kept only the in-frame ones, dropping some. Clonal size and the V and J genes are those of that table, whereas D and trimming came from the DNA. Of roughly 1,000,000 clones in the sample, more than 75% were seen once. Turning to this clone: Its specificity is unknown. Possible read error: a much larger clone is one base away.

Points from the study as a whole: Limited genetic and exposure-history diversity came from having few donors.

This clonotype was obtained from a man aged 18-30 years in good health. Some clones in this sample may be carry-over from other donors' samples. What was sequenced was memory CD4+ T cells from PBMCs. This sample's subset: CD45RA-negative fraction. The chain is built from TRBV11-2 and TRBJ2-7, with 8 bases lining up with TRBD1. CDR3 in amino acids: CASSSALGQDEQCF. Here the CDR3 DNA reads TGTGCCAGCAGCTCCGCCCTGGGACAGGACGAGCAGTGCTTC.